Each of the 17 T cell receptor beta chains below was sequenced from the same sample in a study of blood T cell repertoires in COVID-19. Assay: immunoSEQ multiplex PCR; the TCRdb copy retains only in-frame clones and omits some. This sample carries about 150,000 clones, about four fifths of them seen once, and the ten largest clones take roughly 13%. What was sequenced was peripheral blood. The receptors were gathered from a man aged 65-85 years who had recovered from COVID-19.

The chain employs TRBV6-1 and TRBJ2-3, with a possible D match to TRBD2 (5 bases). The CDR3 loop spans 18 amino acids. Germline V lookup: CDR1 MNHNS, CDR2 SASEGT. V lost 1 base and J lost 0, with 17 bases in between. Written as DNA, the CDR3 is TGTGCCAGCAGTGAAGGGGCGGGCTACTCAAGTAGCACAGATACGCAGTATTTT. Protein: CASSEGAGYSSSTDTQYF.

The genes are TRBV18 and TRBJ1-6; weak D call: TRBD1 (5 bases). Germline CDR1 KGHSH, CDR2 LQKENI. The V end lost 3 bases, the J end lost 10 bases, and 13 bases lay between the germline ends. The CDR3 has 14 residues. DNA for the CDR3: TGTGCCAGCTCACCGGGGCAGGGTGAATCACCCCTCCACTTT. Translated: CASSPGQGESPLHF. The full variable domain, in which reference TRBV18 and TRBJ1-6 provide the parts outside the CDR3, is NAGVMQNPRHLVRRRGQEARLRCSPMKGHSHVYWYRQLPEEGLKFMVYLQKENIIDESGMPKERFSAEFPKEGPSILRIQQVVRGDSAAYFCASSPGQGESPLHFGNGTRLTVT.

CDR3 amino acids: CASSLAGTGAFYEQYF. The DNA for the CDR3 is TGTGCCAGCAGCTTAGCCGGGACAGGGGCCTTCTACGAGCAGTACTTC. The gene calls are TRBV7-8 and TRBJ2-7; TRBD1 matches 10 bases. Germline CDR1 reads SGHVS; CDR2 reads FQNEAQ. This CDR3 has 16 residues. The trim removed 0 bases at V and 3 bases at J, leaving 5 bases unmatched.

This clone showed up just a few times. The rearrangement links TRBV28 to TRBJ2-1, with 16 bases identical to TRBD2. CDR1 and CDR2 from the germline V gene are MDHEN and SYDVKM. This CDR3 is 20 amino acids long. J lost 7 bases, V lost 6 bases, and 18 bases had no gene match. The DNA of the CDR3 is TGTGCCAGCAGACTAGGGGGACTAGCGGGAGGGCGGATCCGCGGAAATGAGCAGTTCTTC. Translation: CASRLGGLAGGRIRGNEQFF. The complete variable domain, with remaining parts taken from reference TRBV28 and TRBJ2-1, reads DVKVTQSSRYLVKRTGEKVFLECVQDMDHENMFWYRQDPGLGLRLIYFSYDVKMKEKGDIPEGYSVSREKKERFSLILESASTNQTSMYLCASRLGGLAGGRIRGNEQFFGPGTRLTVL.

This clone was counted at least ten times. The chain recombines TRBV19 with TRBJ2-7; maybe TRBD2 (5 bases). CDR1 is LNHDA and CDR2 is SQIVND in the germline V gene (reference sequence). The CDR3 sequence is 13 residues long. Trimming took 8 bases from V and 4 from J, leaving 15 bases between them. The CDR3 spells CASGAREIYEQYF. CDR3 DNA: TGTGCCAGTGGCGCACGGGAAATATACGAGCAGTACTTC.

The chain joins TRBV6-5 to TRBJ2-3; D possibly corresponds to TRBD2 (6 bases). The CDR3 extends over 15 amino acids. Trimming removed 8 bases at V and 0 bases at J, with 15 bases between. Germline CDR1 reads MNHEY; CDR2 reads SVGAGI. The CDR3 DNA sequence: TGTGCCAGCTTAAAGAGCGGGCCAAGCACAGATACGCAGTATTTT. It yields the protein CASLKSGPSTDTQYF.

The chain joins TRBV2 to TRBJ2-6, with unresolved D. The CDR3 has 16 residues. Germline CDR1 is SNHLY and CDR2 is FYNNEI. The V and J ends lost 7 bases and 4 bases respectively, with 17 bases between them. CDR3 sequence: CASTPQVGGGANVLTF. The CDR3 DNA sequence: TGTGCCAGCACCCCGCAGGTTGGTGGCGGGGCCAACGTCCTGACTTTC.

The chain links TRBV6-5 to TRBJ2-1; 11 nucleotides align to TRBD2. Germline V CDR1 and CDR2: MNHEY, SVGAGI. V shed 6 bases, J shed 9 bases, and the junction held 10 bases outside the gene matches. The CDR3 runs 15 residues. The CDR3 DNA follows: TGTGCCAGCAGGCCAACTAGCGGGAGAGATGGTGAGCAGTTCTTC. Translating gives CASRPTSGRDGEQFF.

The V and J genes are TRBV29-1 and TRBJ2-5; 7 nucleotides align to TRBD2. The CDR3 totals 13 residues. Trimming removed 7 bases from V and 1 base from J; junction bases left unmatched: 6. Germline V gene data show CDR1 as SQVTM and CDR2 as ANQGSEA. The chain's CDR3 is CSERDLAQETQYF. The CDR3 DNA follows: TGCAGCGAGCGGGACCTGGCCCAAGAGACCCAGTACTTC.

This chain links TRBV9 with TRBJ2-2; D might be TRBD2 (5 bases). This CDR3 region has 14 residues. Looked up from germline, CDR1 is SGDLS and CDR2 is YYNGEE. V lost 0 bases and J lost 2, with 5 bases in between. CDR3 amino acids: CASSVGTNTGELFF. The CDR3 coding sequence is TGTGCCAGCAGCGTAGGGACTAACACCGGGGAGCTGTTTTTT.

V gene TRBV27 combines with J gene TRBJ1-5, with 7 bases matching TRBD1. V dropped 6 bases and J dropped 5; count of bases not matched to a gene: 7. Germline V gene lookup returns CDR1 MNHEY and CDR2 SMNVEV (reference sequence). The CDR3 runs to 14 residues. The CDR3 reads CASSRQGWYQPQHF. CDR3 in DNA: TGTGCCAGCAGCCGACAGGGATGGTATCAGCCCCAGCATTTT.

In its sample, this clone was seen a few times. CDR3 sequence (DNA): TGTGCCAGCAGTCCCCTTAAGGCCCGTAGCGAGACCCAGTACTTC. Translating it yields CASSPLKARSETQYF. The chain links TRBV6-2 or TRBV6-3 to TRBJ2-5; D gene uncertain. In germline, CDR1 is MNHEY, CDR2 SVGEGT. Deletions cut 5 bases from V and 5 bases from J, with 18 bases between. This CDR3 spans 15 amino acids.

V is TRBV24-1 and J is TRBJ1-5, with D perhaps TRBD1 (5 bases). Germline CDR1 KGHDR, CDR2 SFDVKD. Trimming took 4 bases from V and 2 from J, leaving 5 bases between them. The CDR3 is 13 amino acids. The CDR3 region is CATSDRGNQPQHF. CDR3 nucleotide sequence: TGTGCCACCAGTGACAGGGGCAATCAGCCCCAGCATTTT.

The chain combines TRBV7-8 with TRBJ1-5, with D unresolved. Germline V CDR1 and CDR2: SGHVS, FQNEAQ. V was cut by 5 bases and J by 4 bases, with 15 bases left in between. CDR3 length: 15 residues. The CDR3 DNA is TGTGCCAGCAGCCCCGGTGGGAGTAGAAATCAGCCCCAGCATTTT. This encodes CASSPGGSRNQPQHF.

CDR3 residues: CASSVQGNDQEQFF. CDR3 nucleotides: TGTGCCAGCAGCGTTCAGGGGAACGACCAAGAGCAGTTCTTC. This chain uses TRBV9 with TRBJ2-1; D perhaps matches TRBD1 (6 bases). This CDR3 region has 14 residues. CDR1 is SGDLS, CDR2 YYNGEE, per germline. Trimming pared 2 bases from V and 10 bases from J, leaving 16 bases between.

This sequence joins TRBV18 and TRBJ1-4; TRBD1 aligns across 8 bases. This CDR3 region has 14 residues. The germline gives CDR1 KGHSH, CDR2 LQKENI. J lost 8 bases, V lost 2 bases, and 4 bases had no gene match. The CDR3 is CASSPTGGREKLFF. In DNA form, the CDR3 reads TGTGCCAGCTCACCAACAGGGGGACGCGAAAAACTGTTTTTT.

Only a few counts were recorded for this clone. The gene calls are TRBV6-6 and TRBJ2-7, with D perhaps matching TRBD1 (6 bases). The CDR3 covers 15 residues. V lost 7 bases to trimming and J lost 1 base, with 17 bases between them. CDR1 is MNHNY, CDR2 SVGAGI, per germline (reference sequence). The CDR3 is CASTYRQGGSYEQYF. In DNA, the CDR3 is TGTGCCAGCACCTATCGTCAAGGGGGTTCCTACGAGCAGTACTTC.